This T cell receptor beta chain came from a study of radiotherapy plus CTLA-4 blockade in lung cancer (dated by TCRdb to the late 2010s). About the investigation overall: Objective responses occurred in approximately 19% of enrolled patients, and around 30% achieved disease control. General conclusions and limits of the study: TCR clones derived from tumors expanded in peripheral blood after treatment with radiotherapy and ipilimumab. Early dynamic changes in blood T cell clones, together with increased serum interferon-beta after radiation, were reported as the strongest predictors of response.

From the germline V gene (reference sequence), CDR1 is SGHNT and CDR2 is YYREEE. V and J are trimmed by 2 bases and 7 bases, and the gene matches miss 15 bases of the junction. The CDR3 measures 17 amino acids from cysteine to phenylalanine. The sequence is cut down to CDR3 DNA, 51 bases in frame from base 1. On this clone: It has no known antigen specificity. No base quality information exists; no much larger clone differs at one position.

Libraries were built with the immunoSEQ multiplex PCR assay. Imported from immuneACCESS, the table was reduced by TCRdb to in-frame sequences with V and J called. These copies leave out some clones; in studies compared against another copy, an unresolved V gene accounts for under half, and the cause of the remainder is not known. The sample profile shows tens of thousands of clones; about 70% of them were found once. The ten largest clonotypes hold less than 9% of the sample. Focal radiation therapy combined with CTLA-4 blockade (ipilimumab) was tested in patients with chemo-refractory metastatic non-small-cell lung cancer.

The sample consisted of peripheral blood, taken from a patient treated with radiotherapy plus ipilimumab. The chain is assembled from TRBV5-4 and TRBJ2-3, and 8 bases in between align with TRBD2. This TCR came from a human donor with non-small cell lung cancer who had stable disease on radiotherapy plus ipilimumab. The CDR3 in this case is CASSLPGSGGEWNTQYF. The nucleotide sequence reads as follows: TGTGCCAGCAGCTTACCGGGGAGCGGGGGAGAGTGGAATACGCAGTATTTT.